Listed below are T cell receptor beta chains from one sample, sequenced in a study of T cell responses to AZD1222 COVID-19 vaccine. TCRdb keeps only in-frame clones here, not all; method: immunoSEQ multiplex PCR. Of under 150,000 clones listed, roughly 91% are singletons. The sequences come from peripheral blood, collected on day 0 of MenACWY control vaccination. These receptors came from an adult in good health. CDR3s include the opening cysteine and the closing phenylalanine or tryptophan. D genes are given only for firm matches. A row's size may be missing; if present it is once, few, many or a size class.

TGTGCCAGCAGCTTAGGTCCTCCGGGACACATTAACTATGGCTACACCTTC | CASSLGPPGHINYGYTF | TRBV11-3 | - | TRBJ1-2 | -
TGTGCCAGCAGCCCGTCACTAGCGGGAGTTTTGGAGACCCAGTACTTC | CASSPSLAGVLETQYF | TRBV7-8 | - | TRBJ2-5 | TRBD2
TGTGCCAGCAGCTTAGCGCTGGGAGATACGCAGTATTTT | CASSLALGDTQYF | TRBV7-2 | once | TRBJ2-3 | -
TGTGCCAGTAGGGGGGCCCCCCGGGGGCTCGGTACCGGGGAGCTGTTTTTT | CASRGAPRGLGTGELFF | TRBV19 | - | TRBJ2-2 | -
TGTGCCAGCAGCTTAGCGGATCAGCCCCAGCATTTT | CASSLADQPQHF | TRBV7-9 | - | TRBJ1-5 | -
TGTGCCAGCAGCTTGGCCCGGGGGTGGGACAGAGGCCAAGAGACCCAGTACTTC | CASSLARGWDRGQETQYF | TRBV5-6 | - | TRBJ2-5 | -
TGTGCCAGCAGCAGCCGACAGGGTACGACGGCTAATGAAAAACTGTTTTTT | CASSSRQGTTANEKLFF | TRBV7-2 | - | TRBJ1-4 | TRBD1
TGTGCCAGCAGTCCGAGAACAGGGTCTGGAAACACCATATATTTT | CASSPRTGSGNTIYF | TRBV27 | - | TRBJ1-3 | -
TGTGCCAGCAGTTTTTGGGACCGCGATTGGGACGCGATTGGGATGAACACTGAAGCTTTCTTT | CASSFWDRDWDAIGMNTEAFF | TRBV6-2/TRBV6-3 | - | TRBJ1-1 | -
TGTGCCAGCAGTTTGGGAGTTGGCGGGCACTACGAGCAGTACTTC | CASSLGVGGHYEQYF | TRBV27 | - | TRBJ2-7 | -
TGTGCCAGCCGGACGAACCGAAATGAAAAACTGTTTTTT | CASRTNRNEKLFF | TRBV7-2 | - | TRBJ1-4 | -
TGTGCCAGCAGCCAAGAGTGGGCCAATCAGCCCCAGCATTTT | CASSQEWANQPQHF | TRBV3-1/TRBV3-2 | - | TRBJ1-5 | -
TGTGCCAGCTCACCCAACCGGGACATTGGTGAAGCTTTCTTT | CASSPNRDIGEAFF | TRBV18 | once | TRBJ1-1 | -
TGTGCCAGCAGCTCTAGACAGGGGGATGGCTACACCTTC | CASSSRQGDGYTF | TRBV5-6 | - | TRBJ1-2 | TRBD1
TGTGCCAGCAGTCTTACCCGGTACGAGCAGTACTTC | CASSLTRYEQYF | TRBV12-3/TRBV12-4 | - | TRBJ2-7 | -
TGTGCCAGCAGGGCCGGGACACTCACTGAAGCTTTCTTT | CASRAGTLTEAFF | TRBV12-3/TRBV12-4 | few | TRBJ1-1 | -
TGTGCCAGTAGTATGGCCCGCACTAGCGGGCTAGACAATGAGCAGTTCTTC | CASSMARTSGLDNEQFF | TRBV19 | few | TRBJ2-1 | TRBD2
TGTGCCAGCAGCTTAGGAGGGACAGATCATTGGCTGTTTTTT | CASSLGGTDHWLFF | TRBV11-2 | - | TRBJ2-2 | TRBD1
TGCAGCGTTGTCGACAGGGGGGAGAGTCAGCCCCAGCATTTT | CSVVDRGESQPQHF | TRBV29-1 | few | TRBJ1-5 | TRBD1
TGTGCCAGCAAGGGGGCGGGTCAGCCCCAGCATTTT | CASKGAGQPQHF | TRBV2 | - | TRBJ1-5 | TRBD1
TGCGCCAGCAGCCAAGAGCGAGGGGCAGCTTTCTTT | CASSQERGAAFF | TRBV4-1 | - | TRBJ1-1 | -
TGTGCCTGGAATAAAAGGGACAGGAGTAATGAAAAACTGTTTTTT | CAWNKRDRSNEKLFF | TRBV30 | - | TRBJ1-4 | TRBD1
TGTGCCAGTAGTATAGATAAGGGCTACGAGCAGTACTTC | CASSIDKGYEQYF | TRBV19 | - | TRBJ2-7 | -
TGTGCCAGCAGTTCGCTCGGGGTTCAGAGTAATTCACCCCTCCACTTT | CASSSLGVQSNSPLHF | TRBV27 | - | TRBJ1-6 | -
TGCAGCGTTGAGGGACAGGGAGGCTCCTACGAGCAGTACTTC | CSVEGQGGSYEQYF | TRBV29-1 | - | TRBJ2-7 | TRBD1
TGTGCCAGCAGTGAAAGGTTATGGGACAGCAACACCGGGGAGCTGTTTTTT | CASSERLWDSNTGELFF | TRBV6-4 | - | TRBJ2-2 | TRBD1
TGTGCCAGCAGCTCAACAGCAAACACCGGGGAGCTGTTTTTT | CASSSTANTGELFF | TRBV11-2 | - | TRBJ2-2 | -
TGTGCCACCAGTGCGGGACAGGGGGCACCAGCTTTCTTT | CATSAGQGAPAFF | TRBV24-1 | - | TRBJ1-1 | TRBD1
TGTGCCAGCAGCCCCACAGGGGACGGCACAGATACGCAGTATTTT | CASSPTGDGTDTQYF | TRBV6-4 | - | TRBJ2-3 | TRBD1
TGCAGCGTTGAAGGTTCTGTAAACTATGGCTACACCTTC | CSVEGSVNYGYTF | TRBV29-1 | - | TRBJ1-2 | -
TGTGCCAGCAGCTCACCGTACGAGCAGTACTTC | CASSSPYEQYF | TRBV5-6 | - | TRBJ2-7 | -
TGTGCCAGCAGCTTTTCCGGGACAGGGGGGATGAATGGCTACACCTTC | CASSFSGTGGMNGYTF | TRBV11-3 | - | TRBJ1-2 | TRBD1
TGTGCCAGCAGCTCGGACGCTGGTAATGAAAAACTGTTTTTT | CASSSDAGNEKLFF | TRBV5-6 | - | TRBJ1-4 | -
TGTGCCAGCAGCCGAAGGGGCATCTCTGGAAACACCATATATTTT | CASSRRGISGNTIYF | TRBV5-8 | - | TRBJ1-3 | -
TGTGCCATCAGCAGGGGTGGTCCTGCAACTAATGAAAAACTGTTTTTT | CAISRGGPATNEKLFF | TRBV10-3 | - | TRBJ1-4 | -
TGTGCCAGCAGCTTAGAGTACGAGCAGTACTTC | CASSLEYEQYF | TRBV5-6 | - | TRBJ2-7 | -
TGTGCCAGCAGTGATGGCGGACGGAGGGACCCAGATACGCAGTATTTT | CASSDGGRRDPDTQYF | TRBV25-1 | - | TRBJ2-3 | -
TGTGCCAGCAGCTTAGTGACAGGGGCTAACTATGGCTACACCTTC | CASSLVTGANYGYTF | TRBV11-3 | - | TRBJ1-2 | TRBD1
TGTGCCAGCAGCTTCCGGGCTTCGGTAGCTTTCTTT | CASSFRASVAFF | TRBV11-2 | - | TRBJ1-1 | -
TGTGCCAGTATTGGGGGGGGCGAAGCTTTCTTT | CASIGGGEAFF | TRBV19 | few | TRBJ1-1 | -
TGTGCCAGCACCCTCCGACTCCGGGGGGGCCCCTACAATGAGCAGTTCTTC | CASTLRLRGGPYNEQFF | TRBV6-7 | few | TRBJ2-1 | TRBD2
TGCGCCAGCACGAGCACCGATCGGAGTTTCACAGATACGCAGTATTTT | CASTSTDRSFTDTQYF | TRBV5-1 | - | TRBJ2-3 | -
TGTGCCAGCAGTTTTGCAGGCCGCACTGAAGCTTTCTTT | CASSFAGRTEAFF | TRBV12-3/TRBV12-4 | - | TRBJ1-1 | -
TGTGCCAGCAGTTCTTACAGGGGGCGCGACTATGGCTACACCTTC | CASSSYRGRDYGYTF | TRBV27 | - | TRBJ1-2 | TRBD1
TGTGCCAGCAGTTCCCCCGGCGTGGGCCGCTATGGCTACACCTTC | CASSSPGVGRYGYTF | TRBV2 | - | TRBJ1-2 | -
TGCGCCAGCAGCCGATTTACCGGGACTTCCACAGATACGCAGTATTTT | CASSRFTGTSTDTQYF | TRBV4-1 | - | TRBJ2-3 | -
TGCAGTGCTCTCTACAATGAGCAGTTCTTC | CSALYNEQFF | TRBV20-1 | - | TRBJ2-1 | -
TGTGCCAGCAGCTTAGACGGGAGGGTCACCGGGGAGCTGTTTTTT | CASSLDGRVTGELFF | TRBV11-3 | - | TRBJ2-2 | TRBD2
TGCAGCGTGGAACCACTAACACTCGGCACAGATACGCAGTATTTT | CSVEPLTLGTDTQYF | TRBV29-1 | - | TRBJ2-3 | -
TGTGCCAGCAGCTTAGACGGTCCTCTTGATGAGCAGTTCTTC | CASSLDGPLDEQFF | TRBV7-2 | - | TRBJ2-1 | -
TGTGCCAGCAGTGGTCCCGGGACCCCCGGAGGCTCTGGAAACACCATATATTTT | CASSGPGTPGGSGNTIYF | TRBV6-1 | - | TRBJ1-3 | -
TGTGCCAGTAGTATTCTTGGGTCGGAGGAACTGTTTTTT | CASSILGSEELFF | TRBV19 | - | TRBJ1-4 | -